These 16 T cell receptor beta chains originate from one sample sequenced in a study of shared clonotypes between healthy human individuals. The naive CD8 fraction comprised CD45RO-negative cells positively selected for CCR7 and excluded terminally differentiated effector memory CD45RA+ cells. The method was immunoSEQ multiplex PCR; TCRdb's version includes in-frame clones alone and lacks a portion of them. Counted here are about 600,000 clones, 95% to 98% occurring once; the ten biggest clones make up 0.3%. The specimen was naive CD8+ T cells sorted from blood. The receptors derive from a man aged 25-45 years in good health.

The gene calls are TRBV7-9 and TRBJ2-3; D is unclear. Germline V CDR1 and CDR2: SEHNR, FQNEAQ (reference sequence). Trimming pared 5 bases from V and 2 bases from J, leaving 17 bases between. The CDR3 is made up of 16 amino acids. CDR3 protein: CASSRYGSADTDTQYF. The DNA of the CDR3 is TGTGCCAGCAGCCGGTACGGTTCCGCCGACACAGATACGCAGTATTTT. Drawing the rest from reference TRBV7-9 and TRBJ2-3, the complete variable domain is DTGVSQNPRHKITKRGQNVTFRCDPISEHNRLYWYRQTLGQGPEFLTYFQNEAQLEKSRLLSDRFSAERPKGSFSTLEIQRTEQGDSAMYLCASSRYGSADTDTQYFGPGTRLTVL.

CDR3 protein: CASSLSLEGNEQFF. CDR3 in DNA: TGTGCCAGCAGCTTATCCCTAGAGGGCAATGAGCAGTTCTTC. The J gene is TRBJ2-1, the V gene TRBV7-9; the D gene is possibly TRBD2 (5 bases). The CDR3 length is 14 residues. Germline-derived CDR1 and CDR2 are SEHNR and FQNEAQ (reference sequence). V was shortened by 2 bases and J by 6 bases, with 11 bases between the two germline ends.

This clone was picked up one time. The V call is TRBV20-1, the J call TRBJ1-2; unclear D gene. The germline V gene has CDR1 DFQATT and CDR2 SNEGSKA (reference sequence). Trimming took 0 bases from V and 7 from J, leaving 0 bases between them. This CDR3 comprises 9 residues. The CDR3 loop reads CSARDGYTF. CDR3 bases: TGCAGTGCTAGAGATGGCTACACCTTC.

CDR3: CASSVGEDTQYF. The CDR3 DNA reads TGTGCCAGCAGCGTAGGGGAAGATACGCAGTATTTT. The chain has TRBV9 and TRBJ2-3; D unresolved. Germline V lookup: CDR1 SGDLS, CDR2 YYNGEE. The CDR3 contains 12 residues. V lost 0 bases and J 5 bases, leaving 4 bases between the germline ends.

This chain uses TRBV19 with TRBJ1-5; tentatively, D is TRBD1 (6 bases). Germline V gene data show CDR1 as LNHDA and CDR2 as SQIVND (reference sequence). V was clipped by 2 bases and J by 3 bases, with 11 bases between them. CDR3 length: 15 residues. The CDR3 reads CASSIWGGNNQPQHF. As DNA, the CDR3 is TGTGCCAGTAGTATATGGGGGGGCAACAATCAGCCCCAGCATTTT.

V is TRBV10-2 and J is TRBJ2-1; TRBD1 matches 9 bases. V lost 10 bases, J lost 7 bases, and 8 bases stayed unmatched. The CDR3 runs 13 residues. Germline V gene lookup returns CDR1 WSHSY and CDR2 SAAADI. In nucleotides, the CDR3 is TGCGCCACCCGCGGACAGGGGATGAATGAGCAGTTCTTC. Residues: CATRGQGMNEQFF.

V usage is TRBV6-1 and J usage is TRBJ2-7; tentative D call: TRBD1 (5 bases). This CDR3 region has 12 residues. The germline V gene has CDR1 MNHNS and CDR2 SASEGT. V shed 3 bases and J shed 3 bases, with 6 bases lying between them. The CDR3 spells CASSDTGYEQYF. CDR3 DNA: TGTGCCAGCAGTGACACAGGCTACGAGCAGTACTTC.

A single count supports this clone. This rearrangement joins TRBV9 to TRBJ2-1; D not certain. V was clipped by 4 bases and J by 3 bases, with 14 bases between them. Germline V gene lookup returns CDR1 SGDLS and CDR2 YYNGEE. The CDR3 has 15 amino acids. CDR3 amino acids: CASSPGLGYYNEQFF. The CDR3 region has the DNA TGTGCCAGCAGCCCGGGCCTTGGGTACTACAATGAGCAGTTCTTC.

The V gene is TRBV15, the J gene TRBJ2-5; D is perhaps TRBD2 (6 bases). Per the germline V gene, CDR1 is LNHNV and CDR2 is YYDKDF (reference sequence). This CDR3 comprises 17 residues. V lost 6 bases to trimming and J lost 5 bases, with 25 bases between them. The CDR3 DNA sequence: TGTGCCACCAGATCTGCCCCCGGCGGGGCGCCAGCGGAGACCCAGTACTTC. This codes for CATRSAPGGAPAETQYF. The full variable domain, rest sourced from reference TRBV15 and TRBJ2-5, is DAMVIQNPRYQVTQFGKPVTLSCSQTLNHNVMYWYQQKSSQAPKLLFHYYDKDFNNEADTPDNFQSRRPNTSFCFLDIRSPGLGDTAMYLCATRSAPGGAPAETQYFGPGTRLLVL.

The chain links TRBV7-2 to TRBJ2-1, with D possibly TRBD2 on 6 matching bases. Trimming cost V 2 bases and J 7 bases, with 24 bases left between them. The CDR3 consists of 18 residues. Germline V gene lookup returns CDR1 SGHTA and CDR2 FQGNSA. CDR3 in amino acids: CASSLRGPPPPSANEQFF. The CDR3 DNA is TGTGCCAGCAGCTTAAGGGGTCCCCCCCCACCTAGCGCAAATGAGCAGTTCTTC.

In nucleotides, the CDR3 is TGTGCCAGCAGCGTAGGGACAGACTATCACGGCTACACCTTC. Translation: CASSVGTDYHGYTF. The rearrangement joins TRBV9 to TRBJ1-2; D is possibly TRBD1 (6 bases). Deletions cut 0 bases from V and 8 bases from J, with 14 bases between. Germline V CDR1 and CDR2: SGDLS, YYNGEE. There are 14 residues in the CDR3.

The genes are TRBV7-2 and TRBJ2-6, with 9 nucleotides matching TRBD1. V shed 5 bases and J 0 bases; nucleotides not matched to a gene: 8. CDR3 length equals 18 residues. Germline V gene sequence: CDR1 SGHTA, CDR2 FQGNSA. The CDR3 sequence is CASSRRTGAFSGANVLTF. CDR3 coding DNA: TGTGCCAGCAGCCGACGGACAGGGGCTTTCTCTGGGGCCAACGTCCTGACTTTC.

J is TRBJ2-7 and V is TRBV27; the match to TRBD2 covers 12 bases. CDR1 is MNHEY, CDR2 SMNVEV, per germline (reference sequence). CDR3 length: 16 amino acids. The ends lost 4 bases at V and 3 bases at J; junction bases unmatched: 7. The CDR3: CASSWSRTSGNYEQYF. The CDR3, as DNA: TGTGCCAGCAGTTGGTCCCGGACTAGCGGGAACTACGAGCAGTACTTC.

This clone was seen just once. This CDR3 is CASSETPGQGPGEAFF. CDR3 DNA sequence: TGTGCCAGCAGCGAGACGCCCGGACAGGGTCCGGGTGAAGCTTTCTTT. V gene TRBV5-8 combines with J gene TRBJ1-1; 8 bases fit TRBD1. The V gene's germline CDR1 is SGHTS and CDR2 YDEGEE. The CDR3 contains 16 residues. V lost 4 bases to trimming and J lost 7 bases; unmatched junction nucleotides: 15.

This rearrangement joins TRBV4-1 to TRBJ2-3; D unclear. Germline V CDR1 and CDR2: MGHRA, YSYEKL. Trimming took 1 base from V and 4 from J, leaving 3 bases between them. This CDR3 comprises 12 residues. This CDR3 reads CASSQASDTQYF. CDR3 in DNA: TGCGCCAGCAGCCAAGCCTCAGATACGCAGTATTTT.

The V and J genes are TRBV27 and TRBJ1-1; no clear D gene. V was trimmed by 2 bases and J by 6 bases, leaving 13 bases between them. Germline values: CDR1 MNHEY, CDR2 SMNVEV (reference sequence). The CDR3 is made up of 14 amino acids. The CDR3, as DNA: TGTGCCAGCAGTTTAAATTGGGCTGGCGCTGAAGCTTTCTTT. It codes for CASSLNWAGAEAFF.